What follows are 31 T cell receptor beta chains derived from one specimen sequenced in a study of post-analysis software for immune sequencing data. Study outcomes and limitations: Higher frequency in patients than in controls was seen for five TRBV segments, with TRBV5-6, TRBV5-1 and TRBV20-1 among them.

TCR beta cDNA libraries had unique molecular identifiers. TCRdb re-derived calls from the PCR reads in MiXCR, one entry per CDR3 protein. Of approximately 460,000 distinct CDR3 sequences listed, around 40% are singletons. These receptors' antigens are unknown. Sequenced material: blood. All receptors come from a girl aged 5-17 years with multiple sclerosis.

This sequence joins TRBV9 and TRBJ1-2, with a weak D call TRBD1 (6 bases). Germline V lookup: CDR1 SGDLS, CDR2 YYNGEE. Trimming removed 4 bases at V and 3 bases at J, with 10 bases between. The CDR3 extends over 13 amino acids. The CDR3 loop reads CASSTDSYYGYTF. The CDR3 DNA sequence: TGTGCCAGCAGCACGGACAGCTACTATGGCTACACCTTC.

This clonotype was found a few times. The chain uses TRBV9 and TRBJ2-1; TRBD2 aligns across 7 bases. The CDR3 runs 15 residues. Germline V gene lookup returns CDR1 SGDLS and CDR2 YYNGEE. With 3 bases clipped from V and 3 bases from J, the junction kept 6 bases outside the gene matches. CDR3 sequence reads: CASSGDYLDYNEQFF. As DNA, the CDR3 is TGTGCCAGCAGCGGGGACTACCTCGACTACAATGAGCAGTTCTTC.

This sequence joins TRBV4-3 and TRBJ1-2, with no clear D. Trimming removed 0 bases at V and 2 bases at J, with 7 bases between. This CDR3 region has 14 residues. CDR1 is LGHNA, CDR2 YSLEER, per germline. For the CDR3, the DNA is TGCGCCAGCAGCCAAGAGGCGGAAAACTATGGCTACACCTTC. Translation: CASSQEAENYGYTF.

Here the CDR3 reads CASSQAPGAPINIQYF. As DNA, the CDR3 is TGTGCCAGCAGCCAAGCCCCCGGGGCTCCAATAAACATTCAGTACTTC. The V and J genes are TRBV3-1 and TRBJ2-4, with D perhaps matching TRBD1 or TRBD2 (5 bases each). Trimming shortened V by 1 base and J by 6 bases, and 16 bases separated the two germline ends. The CDR3 contains 16 residues. Germline CDR1 is LGHDT and CDR2 is YNNKEL (reference sequence).

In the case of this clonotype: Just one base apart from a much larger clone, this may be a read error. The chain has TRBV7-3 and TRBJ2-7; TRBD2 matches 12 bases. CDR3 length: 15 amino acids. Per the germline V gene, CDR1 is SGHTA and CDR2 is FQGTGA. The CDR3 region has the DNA TGTGCCAGCAGCTTGACTAGCGGGAGCTCCTACGAGCGGTACTTC. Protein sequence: CASSLTSGSSYERYF.

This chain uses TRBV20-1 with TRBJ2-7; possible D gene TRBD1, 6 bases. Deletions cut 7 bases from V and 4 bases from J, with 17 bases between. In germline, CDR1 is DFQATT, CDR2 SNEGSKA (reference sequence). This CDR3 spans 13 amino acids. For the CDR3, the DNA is TGCAGTGGAGAGGGGGAGAATCGATACGAGCAGTACTTC. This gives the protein CSGEGENRYEQYF.

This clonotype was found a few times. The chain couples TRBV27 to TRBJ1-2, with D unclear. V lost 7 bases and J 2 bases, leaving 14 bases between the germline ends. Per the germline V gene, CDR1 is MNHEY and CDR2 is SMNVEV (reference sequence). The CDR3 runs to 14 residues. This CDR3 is CASKTSDANYGYTF. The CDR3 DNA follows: TGTGCCAGCAAGACCTCAGACGCAAACTATGGCTACACCTTC.

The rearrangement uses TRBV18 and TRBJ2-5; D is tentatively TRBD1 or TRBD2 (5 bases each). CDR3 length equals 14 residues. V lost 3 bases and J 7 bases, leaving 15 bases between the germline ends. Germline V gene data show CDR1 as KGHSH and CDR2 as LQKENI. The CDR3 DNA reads TGTGCCAGCTCACCTACACAGGAGGTGGGGACCCAGTACTTC. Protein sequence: CASSPTQEVGTQYF. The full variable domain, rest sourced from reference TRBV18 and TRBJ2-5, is NAGVMQNPRHLVRRRGQEARLRCSPMKGHSHVYWYRQLPEEGLKFMVYLQKENIIDESGMPKERFSAEFPKEGPSILRIQQVVRGDSAAYFCASSPTQEVGTQYFGPGTRLLVL.

The CDR3 reads CASSLVTLQETQYF. The CDR3 nucleotides read TGTGCCAGCAGCTTAGTAACGCTTCAAGAGACCCAGTACTTC. The chain couples TRBV7-9 to TRBJ2-5; D gene ambiguous. V was trimmed by 1 base and J by 2 bases, leaving 8 bases between them. The CDR3 spans 14 residues. Germline CDR1 SEHNR, CDR2 FQNEAQ (reference sequence).

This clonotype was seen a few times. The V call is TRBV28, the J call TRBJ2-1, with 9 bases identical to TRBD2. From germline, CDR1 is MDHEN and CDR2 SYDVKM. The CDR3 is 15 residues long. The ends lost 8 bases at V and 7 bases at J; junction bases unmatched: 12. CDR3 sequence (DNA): TGTGCCAGCTCACCCCTTAGCGGGAGTTCTAATGAGCAGTTCTTC. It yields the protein CASSPLSGSSNEQFF.

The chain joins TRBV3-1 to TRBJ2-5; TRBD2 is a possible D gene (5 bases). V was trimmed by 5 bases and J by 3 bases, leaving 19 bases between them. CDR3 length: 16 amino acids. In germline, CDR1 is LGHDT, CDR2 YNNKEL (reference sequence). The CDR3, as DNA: TGTGCCAGCAGCATACTAAGGCTAGCTGAAGAAGAGACCCAGTACTTC. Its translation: CASSILRLAEEETQYF.

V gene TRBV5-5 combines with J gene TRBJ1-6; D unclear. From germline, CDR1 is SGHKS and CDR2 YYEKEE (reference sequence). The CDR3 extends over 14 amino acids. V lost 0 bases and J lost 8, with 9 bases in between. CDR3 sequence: CASSLDRADSPLHF. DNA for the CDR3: TGTGCCAGCAGCTTGGATAGGGCGGATTCACCCCTCCACTTT.

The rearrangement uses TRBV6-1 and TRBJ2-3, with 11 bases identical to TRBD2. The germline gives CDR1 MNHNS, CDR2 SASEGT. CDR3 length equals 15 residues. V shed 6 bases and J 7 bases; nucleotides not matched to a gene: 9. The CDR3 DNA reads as TGTGCCAGCAGCGAACTAGCGGGGGTTTTCAATACGCAGTATTTT. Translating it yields CASSELAGVFNTQYF.

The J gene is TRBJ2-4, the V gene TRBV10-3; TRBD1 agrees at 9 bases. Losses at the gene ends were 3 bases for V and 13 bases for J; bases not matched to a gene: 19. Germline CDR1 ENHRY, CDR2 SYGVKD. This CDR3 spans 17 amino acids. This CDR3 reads CAISEHKPGQGGSVQYF. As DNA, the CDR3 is TGTGCCATCAGTGAACATAAGCCGGGACAGGGAGGCTCCGTGCAGTACTTC.

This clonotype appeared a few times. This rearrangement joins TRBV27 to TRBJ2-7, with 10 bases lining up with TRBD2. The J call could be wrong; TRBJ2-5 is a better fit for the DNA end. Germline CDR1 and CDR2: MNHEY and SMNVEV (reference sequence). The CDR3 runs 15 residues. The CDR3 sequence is CASRSSGRARETQYF. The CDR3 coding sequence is TGTGCCAGCAGATCCAGCGGGAGGGCCCGGGAGACCCAGTACTTC.

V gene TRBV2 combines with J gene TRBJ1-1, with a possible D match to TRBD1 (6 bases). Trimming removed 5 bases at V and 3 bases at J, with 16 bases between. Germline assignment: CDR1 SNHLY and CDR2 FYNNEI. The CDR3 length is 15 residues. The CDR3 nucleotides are TGTGCCAGCAGTCCCGGACTCGGGGGGCACACTGAAGCTTTCTTT. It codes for CASSPGLGGHTEAFF.

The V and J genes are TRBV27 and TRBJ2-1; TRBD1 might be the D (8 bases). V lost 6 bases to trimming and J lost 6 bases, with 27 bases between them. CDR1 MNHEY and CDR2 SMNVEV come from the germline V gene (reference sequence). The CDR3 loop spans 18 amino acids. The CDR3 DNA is TGTGCCAGCAGACCGGGACAGGTGGGACTATGGGGTACCAATGAGCAGTTCTTC. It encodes CASRPGQVGLWGTNEQFF.

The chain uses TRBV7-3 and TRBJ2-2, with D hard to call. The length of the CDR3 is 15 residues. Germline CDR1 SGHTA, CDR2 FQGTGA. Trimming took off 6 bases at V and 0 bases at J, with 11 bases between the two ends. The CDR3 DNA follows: TGTGCCAGCAGGGGCGACTCCTCGAACACCGGGGAGCTGTTTTTT. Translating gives CASRGDSSNTGELFF.

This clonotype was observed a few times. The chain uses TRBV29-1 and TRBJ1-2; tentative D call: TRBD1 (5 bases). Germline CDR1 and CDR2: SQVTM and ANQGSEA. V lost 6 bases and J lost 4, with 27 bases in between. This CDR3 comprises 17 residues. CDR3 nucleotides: TGCAGCGTCCAGGGAATAATACAGGAACCTAATGCCTATGGCTACACCTTC. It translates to CSVQGIIQEPNAYGYTF.

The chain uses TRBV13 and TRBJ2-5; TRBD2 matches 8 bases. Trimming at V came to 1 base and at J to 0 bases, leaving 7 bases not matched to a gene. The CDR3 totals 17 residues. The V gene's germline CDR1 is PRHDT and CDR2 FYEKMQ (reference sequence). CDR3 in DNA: TGTGCCAGCAGCTTAGAAGGTCGACTAGCGTACCAAGAGACCCAGTACTTC. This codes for CASSLEGRLAYQETQYF.

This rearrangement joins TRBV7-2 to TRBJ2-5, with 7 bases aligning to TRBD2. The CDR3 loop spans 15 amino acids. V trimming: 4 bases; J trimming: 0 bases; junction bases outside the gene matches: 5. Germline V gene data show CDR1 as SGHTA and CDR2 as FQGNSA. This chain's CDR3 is CASSSSSGNQETQYF. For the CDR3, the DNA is TGTGCCAGCAGCTCCTCTAGCGGAAACCAAGAGACCCAGTACTTC.

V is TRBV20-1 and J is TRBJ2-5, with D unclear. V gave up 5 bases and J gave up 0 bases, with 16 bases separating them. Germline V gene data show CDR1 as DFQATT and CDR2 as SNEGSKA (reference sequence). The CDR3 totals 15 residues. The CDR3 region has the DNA TGCAGTGCTCCACCGCTGGCACAGAACCAAGAGACCCAGTACTTC. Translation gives CSAPPLAQNQETQYF.

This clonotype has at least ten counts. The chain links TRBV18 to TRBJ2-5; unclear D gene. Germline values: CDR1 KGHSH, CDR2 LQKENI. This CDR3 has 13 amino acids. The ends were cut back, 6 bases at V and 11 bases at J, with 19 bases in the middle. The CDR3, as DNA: TGTGCCAGCTCCTCGTGGGTTGGTAGTGAGCAGTACTTC. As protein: CASSSWVGSEQYF.

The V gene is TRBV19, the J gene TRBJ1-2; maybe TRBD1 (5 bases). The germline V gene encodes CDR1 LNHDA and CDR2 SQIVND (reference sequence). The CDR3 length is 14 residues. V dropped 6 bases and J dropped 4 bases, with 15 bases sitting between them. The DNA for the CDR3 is TGTGCCAGTAGCCCCGTGGGGGGAATCTATGGCTACACCTTC. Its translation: CASSPVGGIYGYTF.

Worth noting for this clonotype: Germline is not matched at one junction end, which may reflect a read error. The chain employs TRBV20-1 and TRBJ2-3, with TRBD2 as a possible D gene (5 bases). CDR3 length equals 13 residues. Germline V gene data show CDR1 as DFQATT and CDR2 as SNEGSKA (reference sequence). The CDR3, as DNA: TGCAGTGCCATAACCCCTAGCAGAGATACGCAGTATTTT. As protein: CSAITPSRDTQYF.

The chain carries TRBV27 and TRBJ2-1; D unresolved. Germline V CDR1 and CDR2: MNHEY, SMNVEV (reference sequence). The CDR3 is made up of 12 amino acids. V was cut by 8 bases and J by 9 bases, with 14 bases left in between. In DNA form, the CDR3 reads TGTGCCAGCGCCCCCGGGTACGGTGAGCAGTTCTTC. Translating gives CASAPGYGEQFF.

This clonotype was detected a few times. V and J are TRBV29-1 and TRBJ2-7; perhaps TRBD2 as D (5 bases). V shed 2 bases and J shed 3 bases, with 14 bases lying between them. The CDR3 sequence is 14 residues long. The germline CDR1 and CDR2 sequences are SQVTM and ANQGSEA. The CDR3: CSVESTGNNYEQYF. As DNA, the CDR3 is TGCAGCGTTGAATCGACGGGAAATAACTACGAGCAGTACTTC.

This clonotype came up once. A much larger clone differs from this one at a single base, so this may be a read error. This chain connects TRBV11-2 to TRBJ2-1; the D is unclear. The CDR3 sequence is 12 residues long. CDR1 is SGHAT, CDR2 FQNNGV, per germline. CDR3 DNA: TGTGCCAGCAGCCGTAAACCCGATGAGCTGTTCTTC. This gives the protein CASSRKPDELFF.

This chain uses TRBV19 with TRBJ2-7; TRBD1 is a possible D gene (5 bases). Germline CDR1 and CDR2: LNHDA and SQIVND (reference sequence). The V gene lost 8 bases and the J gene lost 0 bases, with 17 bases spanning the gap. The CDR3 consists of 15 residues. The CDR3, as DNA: TGTGCCAGTGCGATACTTGCAGGGTACTCCTACGAGCAGTACTTC. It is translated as CASAILAGYSYEQYF.

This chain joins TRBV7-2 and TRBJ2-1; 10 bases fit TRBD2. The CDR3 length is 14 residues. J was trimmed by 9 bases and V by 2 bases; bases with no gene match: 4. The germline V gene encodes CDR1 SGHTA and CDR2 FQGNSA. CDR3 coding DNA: TGTGCCAGCAGCTTAACTAGCGGGAAGGGTGAGCAGTTCTTC. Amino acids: CASSLTSGKGEQFF.

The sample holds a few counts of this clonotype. CDR3 sequence reads: CASSLNQRDEQFF. CDR3 nucleotide sequence: TGTGCCAGCAGCTTAAACCAACGCGATGAGCAGTTCTTC. The J gene is TRBJ2-1, the V gene TRBV7-3; D remains unclear. V lost 1 base to trimming and J lost 8 bases, with 9 bases between them. CDR1 and CDR2 from the germline V gene are SGHTA and FQGTGA. This CDR3 spans 13 amino acids.